The source of this T cell receptor (beta chain) is a study of cytomegalovirus exposure and HLA in healthy donors. The wider study: The roughly 670 first-cohort repertoires shared a platform with the approximately 110 validation repertoires, as reported in a later analysis. Findings and caveats of the study: Associated with cytomegalovirus, according to the listing, were 170 or so TCR beta chains. Both high specificity and high sensitivity reportedly marked the classifier's diagnosis of cytomegalovirus status.

With regard to this clone: Its antigen is unidentified.

Profiled with immunoSEQ multiplex PCR; TCRdb holds only in-frame clones, not every one. Of roughly 250,000 clones listed, about 86% were seen once; the top ten hold around 1.2%. Germline V gives CDR1 SGDLS, CDR2 YYNGEE. Trimming removed 7 bases from V and 10 bases from J, with 14 bases in between. The CDR3 spans 11 residues. This clonotype originated in a woman in her 30s in good health and CMV-seropositive. Source material: PBMCs. The chain links TRBV9 to TRBJ1-2; D unclear. The CDR3, as DNA: TGTGCCAGCGGCCCGAATACAAACTACACCTTC. Translated: CASGPNTNYTF. The variable domain in full, with the rest retrieved from reference TRBV9 and TRBJ1-2, is DSGVTQTPKHLITATGQRVTLRCSPRSGDLSVYWYQQSLDQGLQFLIQYYNGEERAKGNILERFSAQQFPDLHSELNLSSLELGDSALYFCASGPNTNYTFGSGTRLTVV.